This is a list of T cell receptor beta chains from one sample in a study of cytomegalovirus exposure and HLA in healthy donors. Sequencing was performed with immunoSEQ multiplex PCR; in TCRdb, only in-frame clones are kept and a portion is missing. The sample includes 120,000 or so clones, 80% of them seen just once. The source material was PBMCs. These receptors all come from a male donor in good health and CMV-seronegative. CDR3s include the opening cysteine and the closing phenylalanine or tryptophan. A D gene is named only where the DNA matches it firmly. Clone size is given for some rows only: seen once, a few or many times, or a class if the clone is expanded.

clone size,J gene,V gene,D gene,CDR3 length,CDR3 protein,CDR3 DNA
.,TRBJ2-7,TRBV7-9,TRBD1,15,CASSFSGGRSYEQYF,TGTGCCAGCAGCTTTTCAGGGGGCAGGTCCTACGAGCAGTACTTC
.,TRBJ1-2,TRBV4-1,.,14,CASRKPGGGYGYTF,TGCGCCAGCAGAAAACCTGGGGGGGGATATGGCTACACCTTC
.,TRBJ2-3,TRBV11-1,.,18,CASSPNRDSSGGSDTQYF,TGTGCCAGCAGCCCAAATCGCGACAGCTCAGGGGGGTCAGATACGCAGTATTTT
.,TRBJ1-4,TRBV5-1,.,15,CASSSASSLDEKLFF,TGCGCCAGCAGCTCCGCTTCATCACTCGATGAAAAACTGTTTTTT
.,TRBJ2-5,TRBV4-2,TRBD2,16,CASSQGPSGSVGTQYF,TGTGCCAGCAGCCAAGGCCCTAGCGGGAGTGTGGGGACCCAGTACTTC
.,TRBJ2-6,TRBV5-1,.,15,CASSSAFSGANGLTF,TGCGCCAGCAGCTCCGCTTTCTCTGGGGCCAACGGCCTGACTTTC
.,TRBJ2-2,TRBV5-1,.,16,CASCQLGLQDTGELFF,TGCGCCAGCTGTCAGCTGGGCCTTCAAGACACCGGGGAGCTGTTTTTT
.,TRBJ2-2,TRBV10-1,.,18,CASSEKRDGRANTGELFF,TGCGCCAGCAGTGAGAAAAGGGACGGGAGAGCGAACACCGGGGAGCTGTTTTTT
few,TRBJ2-3,TRBV4-3,TRBD1,17,CASSRKDTGDVPDTQYF,TGCGCCAGCAGCCGCAAGGACACAGGGGATGTCCCAGATACGCAGTATTTT
.,TRBJ1-1,TRBV25-1,.,14,CASKESGGNTEAFF,TGTGCCAGCAAAGAGTCCGGGGGGAACACTGAAGCTTTCTTT
.,TRBJ2-7,TRBV5-6,TRBD2,16,CASSTRLAGAHREQYF,TGTGCCAGCAGCACCCGACTAGCGGGAGCCCATCGCGAGCAGTACTTC
.,TRBJ2-3,TRBV5-1,.,14,CASSQGQSTDTQYF,TGCGCCAGCAGTCAAGGACAGAGCACAGATACGCAGTATTTT
.,TRBJ2-1,TRBV6-1,TRBD2,15,CASSGTSGDYNEQFF,TGTGCCAGCAGTGGAACTAGCGGGGATTACAATGAGCAGTTCTTC
.,TRBJ2-3,TRBV14,.,15,CASSPRGSRSDTQYF,TGTGCCAGCAGCCCAAGGGGGAGCAGATCCGATACGCAGTATTTT
once,TRBJ2-7,TRBV21-1,.,17,CASSKEGSGRALNEQYF,TGTGCCAGCAGCAAAGAAGGAAGCGGGAGGGCATTGAACGAGCAGTACTTC
.,TRBJ2-7,TRBV29-1,TRBD1,13,CSFRDRKSYEQYF,TGCAGCTTCCGGGACAGAAAAAGCTACGAGCAGTACTTC
.,TRBJ2-1,TRBV23-1,.,20,CASSSRDGVGPPVAYNEQFF,TGCGCCAGCAGTTCGCGGGACGGCGTCGGTCCTCCGGTGGCGTACAATGAGCAGTTCTTC
.,TRBJ2-7,TRBV28,TRBD2,16,CASSPRKAGGHYEQYF,TGTGCCAGCAGTCCCCGGAAAGCGGGGGGGCATTACGAGCAGTACTTC
.,TRBJ2-3,TRBV7-7,.,14,CASSLYGRVDTQYF,TGTGCCAGCAGCTTATACGGCAGGGTGGATACGCAGTATTTT
.,TRBJ1-5,TRBV27,.,14,CASSLAYSNQPQHF,TGTGCCAGCAGTTTAGCCTATAGCAATCAGCCCCAGCATTTT
.,TRBJ1-1,TRBV5-1,.,15,CASSPGLLINTEAFF,TGCGCCAGCAGCCCGGGACTCCTAATAAACACTGAAGCTTTCTTT
.,TRBJ1-1,TRBV5-1,TRBD1,13,CASSEDRGTEAFF,TGCGCCAGCAGCGAGGACAGGGGCACTGAAGCTTTCTTT
.,TRBJ1-2,TRBV9,TRBD1,17,CASSPRPPDRVDYGYTF,TGTGCCAGCAGCCCGAGACCCCCGGACAGGGTAGACTATGGCTACACCTTC
.,TRBJ1-1,TRBV19,TRBD1,12,CASSIDRVRAFF,TGTGCCAGTAGTATCGACAGGGTGCGAGCTTTCTTT
.,TRBJ2-7,TRBV6-5,.,13,CASSYTGSGEQYF,TGTGCCAGCAGTTACACCGGGAGCGGTGAGCAGTACTTC
.,TRBJ2-7,TRBV4-1,.,13,CASSPSSSYEQYF,TGCGCCAGCAGCCCTAGCTCCTCCTACGAGCAGTACTTC
few,TRBJ1-1,TRBV19,TRBD1,15,CASSMARGGQTEAFF,TGTGCCAGTAGTATGGCCAGAGGGGGCCAAACTGAAGCTTTCTTT
.,TRBJ1-3,TRBV28,TRBD1,16,CASSLVRQGFGNTIYF,TGTGCCAGCAGTTTGGTCAGACAGGGGTTTGGAAACACCATATATTTT
.,TRBJ2-7,TRBV6-1,TRBD1,14,CASRDRGSSYEQYF,TGTGCCAGCAGGGACAGGGGGTCGTCCTACGAGCAGTACTTC
.,TRBJ2-5,TRBV30,.,16,CAWSVNPYGGRETQYF,TGTGCCTGGAGTGTAAATCCTTATGGGGGCCGAGAGACCCAGTACTTC
once,TRBJ2-7,TRBV4-1,TRBD1,16,CASSQEKRDRGYEQYF,TGCGCCAGCAGCCAAGAAAAACGAGACAGGGGTTACGAGCAGTACTTC
.,TRBJ2-1,TRBV30,.,13,CAWRGGPVDEQFF,TGTGCCTGGAGGGGGGGGCCTGTCGATGAGCAGTTCTTC
.,TRBJ2-2,TRBV18,.,17,CASSPDSKGFATGELFF,TGTGCCAGCTCACCGGACTCCAAGGGCTTCGCCACCGGGGAGCTGTTTTTT
.,TRBJ2-5,TRBV4-1,TRBD2,18,CASSQGSGTSDLWETQYF,TGCGCCAGCAGCCAAGGATCAGGGACTAGCGATTTGTGGGAGACCCAGTACTTC
.,TRBJ1-6,TRBV27,TRBD1,14,CASSLRTGVSPLHF,TGTGCCAGCAGTCTGAGGACAGGGGTTTCACCCCTCCACTTT
.,TRBJ1-5,TRBV5-1,.,15,CASSPTGLGNQPQHF,TGCGCCAGCAGTCCTACAGGGTTGGGGAATCAGCCCCAGCATTTT
.,TRBJ2-7,TRBV5-1,.,13,CASSFPGTYEQYF,TGCGCCAGCAGCTTTCCGGGGACCTACGAGCAGTACTTC
.,TRBJ2-7,TRBV9,.,14,CASSVDGRGYEQYF,TGTGCCAGCAGCGTAGACGGTCGCGGATACGAGCAGTACTTC
.,TRBJ1-3,TRBV25-1,.,15,CASSDRGAPGNTIYF,TGTGCCAGCAGTGACCGGGGGGCGCCTGGAAACACCATATATTTT
.,TRBJ2-5,TRBV6-5,TRBD2,15,CASSPPRRGEETQYF,TGTGCCAGCAGTCCCCCTAGGCGGGGGGAAGAGACCCAGTACTTC
once,TRBJ1-2,TRBV11-2,.,15,CASSLDGEGAYGYTF,TGTGCCAGCAGCTTAGATGGGGAGGGTGCCTATGGCTACACCTTC
.,TRBJ2-3,TRBV2,TRBD2,17,CANTRVSGILSTDTQYF,TGTGCCAATACCAGGGTTAGCGGGATTCTAAGCACAGATACGCAGTATTTT
.,TRBJ1-2,TRBV30,TRBD1,14,CAWRGTGERSGYTF,TGTGCCTGGAGGGGGACAGGGGAACGATCTGGCTACACCTTC
.,TRBJ1-4,TRBV5-1,TRBD1,16,CASSLVQGAVGEKLFF,TGCGCCAGCAGCTTGGTTCAGGGGGCGGTCGGTGAAAAACTGTTTTTT
.,TRBJ1-5,TRBV30,.,17,CAWSEGGGLTFNQPQHF,TGTGCCTGGAGTGAAGGGGGTGGGCTTACCTTCAATCAGCCCCAGCATTTT
.,TRBJ1-1,TRBV5-1,.,15,CASSLRGQLNTEAFF,TGCGCCAGCAGCTTACGGGGACAATTGAACACTGAAGCTTTCTTT